This TCR beta chain was identified during a study of identical twins. The study, taken as a whole, reports: Fewer insertions were carried by abundant cord blood beta clonotypes, but none was seen in memory repertoires. Partly confounded zero-insertion analyses could result from invariant MAIT and iNKT cells. In beta out-of-frame sequences, the excess sharing between twins was weaker.

Each CDR3 protein gets one entry after TCRdb re-called the 5' RACE reads with MiXCR. In the table there are about 100,000 distinct CDR3 sequences, under 6.5% of which are singletons. This clonotype was recorded many times. What it binds is not known. Only healthy Caucasians were included as donors. Trimming left V 4 bases short and J 5 bases short, with 21 bases between. The V gene's germline CDR1 is DFQATT and CDR2 SNEGSKA (reference sequence). CDR3 length: 15 amino acids. Input material: memory T cells sorted from blood. The chain combines TRBV20-1 with TRBJ2-7; a weak D match, TRBD2 (6 bases). The sequence was obtained from a woman aged 50 to 60 in good health. Here the CDR3 DNA reads TGCAGTGCTAAAAGGCGCAGGGAGGTGTTCGACGAGCAGTACTTC. This encodes CSAKRRREVFDEQYF.